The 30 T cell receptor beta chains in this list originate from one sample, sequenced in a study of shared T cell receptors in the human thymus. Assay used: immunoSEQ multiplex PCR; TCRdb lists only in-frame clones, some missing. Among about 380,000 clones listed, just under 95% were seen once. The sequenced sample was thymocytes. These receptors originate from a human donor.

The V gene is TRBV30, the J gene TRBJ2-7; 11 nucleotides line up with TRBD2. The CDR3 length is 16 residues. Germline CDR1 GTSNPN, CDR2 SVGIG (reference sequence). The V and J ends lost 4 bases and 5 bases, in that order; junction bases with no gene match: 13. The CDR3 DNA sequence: TGTGCCTGGAAGAGAGGACTAGCGGGTATGGAGGACGAGCAGTACTTC. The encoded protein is CAWKRGLAGMEDEQYF.

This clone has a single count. The CDR3 loop reads CASSFLGLAGGWCEQFF. The CDR3 region has the DNA TGTGCCAGCAGTTTCCTTGGACTAGCGGGGGGTTGGTGTGAGCAGTTCTTC. The rearrangement uses TRBV27 and TRBJ2-1; 14 bases are a match to TRBD2. The CDR3 consists of 17 residues. CDR1 and CDR2 from the germline V gene are MNHEY and SMNVEV (reference sequence). Losses at the gene ends were 3 bases for V and 9 bases for J; bases not matched to a gene: 10.

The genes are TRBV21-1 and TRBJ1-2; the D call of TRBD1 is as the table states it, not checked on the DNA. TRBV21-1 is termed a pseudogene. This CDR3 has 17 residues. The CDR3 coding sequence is TGTGCCAGCAGGAAAAACCCGACCGGGACAGAAAACTATGGCTACACCTTC. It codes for CASRKNPTGTENYGYTF.

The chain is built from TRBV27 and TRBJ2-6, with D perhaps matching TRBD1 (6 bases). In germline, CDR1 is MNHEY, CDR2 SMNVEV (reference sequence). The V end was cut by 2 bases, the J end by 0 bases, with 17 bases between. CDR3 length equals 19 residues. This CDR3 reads CASSLHAGAKPSGANVLTF. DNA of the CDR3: TGTGCCAGCAGTTTACACGCAGGGGCGAAACCCTCTGGGGCCAACGTCCTGACTTTC.

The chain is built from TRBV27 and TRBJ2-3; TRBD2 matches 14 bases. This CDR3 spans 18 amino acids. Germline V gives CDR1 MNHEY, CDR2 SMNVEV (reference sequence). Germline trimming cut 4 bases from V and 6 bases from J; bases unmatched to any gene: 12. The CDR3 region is CASSSEPGLAGVYDTQYF. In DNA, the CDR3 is TGTGCCAGCAGTTCCGAACCGGGACTAGCGGGAGTGTACGATACGCAGTATTTT.

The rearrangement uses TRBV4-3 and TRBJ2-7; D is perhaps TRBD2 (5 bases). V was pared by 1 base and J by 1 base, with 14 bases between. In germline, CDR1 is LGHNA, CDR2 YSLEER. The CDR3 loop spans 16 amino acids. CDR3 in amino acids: CASSQGTGRESYEQYF. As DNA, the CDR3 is TGCGCCAGCAGCCAAGGGACGGGAAGGGAATCCTACGAGCAGTACTTC.

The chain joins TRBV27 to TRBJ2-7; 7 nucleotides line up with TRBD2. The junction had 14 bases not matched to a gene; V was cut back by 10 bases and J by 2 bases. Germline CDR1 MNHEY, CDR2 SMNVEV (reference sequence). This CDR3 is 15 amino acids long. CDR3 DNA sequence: TGTGCCACCACTGGAAAACTAGCGAATGCCTACGAGCAGTACTTC. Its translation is CATTGKLANAYEQYF.

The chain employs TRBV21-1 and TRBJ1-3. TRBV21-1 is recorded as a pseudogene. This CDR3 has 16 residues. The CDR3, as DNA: TGTGCCAGCAGCCCCCCTAGGGTGATTCCGGGGGACACCATATATTTT. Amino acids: CASSPPRVIPGDTIYF.

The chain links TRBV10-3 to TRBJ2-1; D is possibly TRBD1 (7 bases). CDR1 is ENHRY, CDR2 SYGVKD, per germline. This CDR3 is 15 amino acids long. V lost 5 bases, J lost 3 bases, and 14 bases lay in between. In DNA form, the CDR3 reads TGTGCCATCAGTCGGGGGCCAGGGGGCTACAATGAGCAGTTCTTC. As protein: CAISRGPGGYNEQFF.

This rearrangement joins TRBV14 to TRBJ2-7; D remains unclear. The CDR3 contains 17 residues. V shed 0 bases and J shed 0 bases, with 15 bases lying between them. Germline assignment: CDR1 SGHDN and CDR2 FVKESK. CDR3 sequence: CASSQEGARAASYEQYF. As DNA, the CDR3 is TGTGCCAGCAGCCAAGAAGGTGCCCGAGCCGCCTCCTACGAGCAGTACTTC.

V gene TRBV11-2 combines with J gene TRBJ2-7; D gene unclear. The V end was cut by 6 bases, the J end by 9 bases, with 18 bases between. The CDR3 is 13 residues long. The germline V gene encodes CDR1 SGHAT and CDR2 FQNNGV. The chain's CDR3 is CASSRKGSLGQYF. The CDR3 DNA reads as TGTGCCAGCAGTCGCAAGGGAAGTTTGGGGCAGTACTTC.

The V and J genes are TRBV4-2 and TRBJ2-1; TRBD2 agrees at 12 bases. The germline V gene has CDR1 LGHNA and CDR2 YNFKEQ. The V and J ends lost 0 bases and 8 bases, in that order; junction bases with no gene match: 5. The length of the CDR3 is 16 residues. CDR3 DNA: TGTGCCAGCAGCCAAGATGGGGGACTAGCGGGCGATGAGCAGTTCTTC. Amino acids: CASSQDGGLAGDEQFF.

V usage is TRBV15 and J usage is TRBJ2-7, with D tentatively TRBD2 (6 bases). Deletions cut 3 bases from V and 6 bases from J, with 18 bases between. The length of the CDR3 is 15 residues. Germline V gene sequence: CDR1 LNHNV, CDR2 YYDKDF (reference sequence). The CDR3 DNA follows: TGTGCCACCAGCAGTTTAGCGGAGACCCCTTTCGAGCAGTACTTC. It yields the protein CATSSLAETPFEQYF.

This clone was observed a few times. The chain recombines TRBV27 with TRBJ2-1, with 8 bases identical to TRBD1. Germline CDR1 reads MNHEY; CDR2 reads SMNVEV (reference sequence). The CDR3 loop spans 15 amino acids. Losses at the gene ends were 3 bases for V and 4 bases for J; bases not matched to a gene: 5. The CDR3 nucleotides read TGTGCCAGCAGTTTCAGCACAGGGGGATACAATGAGCAGTTCTTC. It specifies CASSFSTGGYNEQFF.

CDR3 sequence: CASSHGRARETQYF. DNA of the CDR3: TGTGCCAGCAGCCACGGGAGGGCCCGTGAGACCCAGTACTTC. This chain links TRBV7-2 with TRBJ2-5; 8 nucleotides align to TRBD2. V was pared by 5 bases and J by 5 bases, with 7 bases of the junction left unmatched. This CDR3 spans 14 amino acids. The germline CDR1 and CDR2 sequences are SGHTA and FQGNSA.

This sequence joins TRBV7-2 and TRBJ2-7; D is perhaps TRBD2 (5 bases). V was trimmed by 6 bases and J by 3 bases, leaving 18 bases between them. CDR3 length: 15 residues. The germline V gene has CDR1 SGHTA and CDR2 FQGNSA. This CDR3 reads CASSPRRGKIYEQYF. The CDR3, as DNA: TGTGCCAGCAGTCCTAGACGGGGAAAGATCTACGAGCAGTACTTC.

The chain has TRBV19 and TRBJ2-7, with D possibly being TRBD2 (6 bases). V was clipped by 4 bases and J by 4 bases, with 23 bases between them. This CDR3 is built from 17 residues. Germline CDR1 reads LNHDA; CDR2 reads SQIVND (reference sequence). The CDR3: CASSRTIQSLGVYEQYF. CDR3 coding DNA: TGTGCCAGTAGTAGGACTATACAGAGCCTGGGGGTTTACGAGCAGTACTTC.

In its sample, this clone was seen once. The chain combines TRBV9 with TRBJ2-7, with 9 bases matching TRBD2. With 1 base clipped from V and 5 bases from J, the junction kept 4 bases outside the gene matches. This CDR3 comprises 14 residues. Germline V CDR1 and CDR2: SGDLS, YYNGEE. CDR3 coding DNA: TGTGCCAGCAGCGTAAGCGGGAGGATCGACGAGCAGTACTTC. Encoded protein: CASSVSGRIDEQYF.

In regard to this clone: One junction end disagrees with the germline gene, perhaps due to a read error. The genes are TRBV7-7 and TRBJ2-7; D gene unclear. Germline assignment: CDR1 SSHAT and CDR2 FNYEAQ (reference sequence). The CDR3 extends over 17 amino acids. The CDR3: CASSLSPPLEQSYEQYF. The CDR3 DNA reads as TGTGCTAGCAGCTTATCGCCCCCCCTGGAGCAGAGCTACGAGCAGTACTTC.

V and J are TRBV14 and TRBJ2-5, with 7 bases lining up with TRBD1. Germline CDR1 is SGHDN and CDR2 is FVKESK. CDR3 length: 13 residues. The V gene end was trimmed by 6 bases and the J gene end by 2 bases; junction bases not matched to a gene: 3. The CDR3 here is CASRRQGQETQYF. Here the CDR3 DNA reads TGTGCCAGCAGGCGACAGGGACAAGAGACCCAGTACTTC.

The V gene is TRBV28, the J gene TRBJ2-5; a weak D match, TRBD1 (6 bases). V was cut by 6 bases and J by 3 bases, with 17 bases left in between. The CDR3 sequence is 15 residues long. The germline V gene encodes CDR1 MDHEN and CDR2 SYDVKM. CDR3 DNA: TGTGCCAGCAGCCTCCCCCGGGCAGGGGAAGAGACCCAGTACTTC. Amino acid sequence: CASSLPRAGEETQYF.

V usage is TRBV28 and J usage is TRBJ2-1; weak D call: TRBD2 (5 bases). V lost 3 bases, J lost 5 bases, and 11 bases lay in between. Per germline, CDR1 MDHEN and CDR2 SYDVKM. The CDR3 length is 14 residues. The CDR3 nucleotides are TGTGCCAGCAGTTTCAGCGAGGGAAACAATGAGCAGTTCTTC. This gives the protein CASSFSEGNNEQFF.

The CDR3 loop reads CSVDGVGVNRSYEQYF. CDR3 bases: TGCAGCGTTGACGGAGTGGGGGTCAATCGTTCCTACGAGCAGTACTTC. V is TRBV29-1 and J is TRBJ2-7, with D perhaps being TRBD1 or TRBD2 (5 bases each). CDR1 SQVTM and CDR2 ANQGSEA come from the germline V gene. The CDR3 has 16 amino acids. Trimming cost V 3 bases and J 1 base, with 19 bases left between them.

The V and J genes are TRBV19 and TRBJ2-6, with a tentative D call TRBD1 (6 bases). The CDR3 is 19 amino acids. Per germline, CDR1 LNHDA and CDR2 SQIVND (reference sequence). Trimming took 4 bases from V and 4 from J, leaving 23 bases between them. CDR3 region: CASSTISGTLLLGANVLTF. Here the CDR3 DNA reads TGTGCCAGTAGTACAATTTCCGGGACACTCCTCTTGGGGGCCAACGTCCTGACTTTC.

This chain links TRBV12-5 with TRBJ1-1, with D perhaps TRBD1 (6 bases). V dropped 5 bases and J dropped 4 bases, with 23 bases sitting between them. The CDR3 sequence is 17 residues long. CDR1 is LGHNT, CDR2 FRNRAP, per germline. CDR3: CASGLDGERGLGTEAFF. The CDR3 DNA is TGTGCTAGTGGTCTAGATGGGGAAAGGGGGTTAGGCACTGAAGCTTTCTTT.

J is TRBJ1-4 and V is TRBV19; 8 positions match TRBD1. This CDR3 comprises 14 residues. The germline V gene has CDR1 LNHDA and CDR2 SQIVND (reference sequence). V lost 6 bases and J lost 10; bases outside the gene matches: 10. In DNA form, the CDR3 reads TGTGCCAGTAGCCTCTCGGACAGGGCGAGAAAACTGTTTTTT. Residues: CASSLSDRARKLFF.

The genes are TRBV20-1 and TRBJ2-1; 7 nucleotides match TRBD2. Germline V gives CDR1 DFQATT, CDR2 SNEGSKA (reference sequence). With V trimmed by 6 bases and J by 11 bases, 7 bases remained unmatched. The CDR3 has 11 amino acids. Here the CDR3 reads CSAVPGGQQFF. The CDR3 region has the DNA TGCAGTGCCGTACCGGGGGGTCAGCAGTTCTTC.

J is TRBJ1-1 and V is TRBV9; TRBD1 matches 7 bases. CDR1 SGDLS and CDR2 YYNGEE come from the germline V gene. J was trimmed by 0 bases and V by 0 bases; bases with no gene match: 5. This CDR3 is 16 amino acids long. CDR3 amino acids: CASSVGQGGMNTEAFF. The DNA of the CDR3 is TGTGCCAGCAGCGTAGGACAGGGAGGGATGAACACTGAAGCTTTCTTT.

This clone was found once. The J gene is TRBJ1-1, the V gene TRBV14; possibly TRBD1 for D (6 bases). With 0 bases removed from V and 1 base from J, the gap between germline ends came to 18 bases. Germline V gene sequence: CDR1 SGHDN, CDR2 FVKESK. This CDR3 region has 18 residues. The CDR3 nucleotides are TGTGCCAGCAGCCAAGATCACGGGGGCAGGGGACAGAACACTGAAGCTTTCTTT. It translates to CASSQDHGGRGQNTEAFF.

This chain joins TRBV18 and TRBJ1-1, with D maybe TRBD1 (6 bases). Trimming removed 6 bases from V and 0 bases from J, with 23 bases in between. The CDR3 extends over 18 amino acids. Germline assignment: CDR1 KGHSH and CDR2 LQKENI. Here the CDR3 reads CASSHRKGGADMNTEAFF. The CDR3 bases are TGTGCCAGCTCCCACCGGAAGGGGGGCGCGGATATGAACACTGAAGCTTTCTTT. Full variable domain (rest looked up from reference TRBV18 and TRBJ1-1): NAGVMQNPRHLVRRRGQEARLRCSPMKGHSHVYWYRQLPEEGLKFMVYLQKENIIDESGMPKERFSAEFPKEGPSILRIQQVVRGDSAAYFCASSHRKGGADMNTEAFFGQGTRLTVV.